This T cell receptor (beta chain) was sequenced for a study of cytotoxic CD8 clonotypes in ibrutinib-treated CLL (dated by TCRdb to the early 2020s). For the study in its entirety: The cohort had about ten relapsed/refractory and around 15 treatment-naive patients; 17 to 18 were IGHV unmutated. On average, each sample yielded 255,043 productive templates and around 100,000 productive rearrangements. Partial responses were observed in 24 patients and complete responses in 2; after a median follow-up of 68 months, remission was maintained in approximately 14 patients and progression was observed in 12. All remission and progressive disease samples were collected while patients were still receiving ibrutinib. Longitudinal samples were available for about 30% of the roughly 90 trial participants. Response samples were taken after a median of approximately 12 months on treatment, ranging from about 6 to 40 months. Cryopreserved peripheral blood mononuclear cells were obtained before treatment, at response, and at either sustained remission or disease progression. Study-level results and caveats: Baseline clonality was found to be higher than that of age-matched healthy donors and was strongly correlated with circulating CD8+ T-cell counts. Clonality increased at ibrutinib response, stayed stable in sustained remission, and fell back toward baseline at progression. Public clonotypes were rare and either contracted or stayed stable during treatment, and the rise in clonality at ibrutinib response reflected the expansion of private clonotypes. Lymph node repertoires were not examined, and the timing of sampling was not matched between patients in sustained remission and those whose disease progressed.

A MiSeq instrument was used for deep resolution sequencing, which targeted depths ranging from 1 in 1 million up to 1 in 200,000 T cells, with coverage averaging 10x for each clonotype. The immunoSEQ hsTCRB Kit was used to generate TCR beta libraries. As for the original processing: The data were analyzed with ImmunoSEQ Analyzer and ImmunoSEQ Data Assistant, and V, D and J gene assignments followed IMGT definitions. Clonality, with values ranging from 0 to 1, was calculated as one minus the normalized Shannon entropy of productive rearrangement frequencies. Only overrepresented clonotypes making up at least 0.05% of the repertoire of each patient were included in the public clonotype analysis. More than ten age-matched healthy donor repertoires from immuneACCESS were used as controls for clonality. The table comes from immuneACCESS by way of TCRdb, which keeps in-frame sequences with V and J called. Part of the clones is missing from these tables; in studies checked, under half for an unresolved V gene and the rest for unknown reasons. V, J and clone size reflect that table, while D and trimming were determined from the DNA. Within this sample are some 29,000 clones, with more than 60% of them counted one time only. Together, the top ten hold approximately 58% of the sample.

Worth noting for this clone: Its antigen target is currently unknown. No much larger clone exists at a distance of one base, and base qualities are not known.

The sample's time point label, decoded: roughly 2 years on ibrutinib. For TCR beta library preparation, approximately 2 micrograms of genomic DNA were extracted from the cryopreserved PBMCs. High-throughput TCR beta sequencing was performed on longitudinal blood samples from CLL patients receiving ibrutinib monotherapy. The patients were enrolled in a single-center, open-label phase 2 trial of ibrutinib monotherapy. The CDR3 covers 14 residues, taking in both the cysteine and the phenylalanine. Kept here is only the CDR3 DNA, which spans 42 bases and is read in frame from base 1. The germline V gene (reference sequence) sets CDR1 to MNHNY and CDR2 to SVGAGI. V and J lose 7 bases and 2 bases, and a span of 14 bases separates them.

This receptor was identified in a human donor with chronic lymphocytic leukemia. The chain is assembled from TRBV6-6 and TRBJ1-2, with the D gene not confidently named. Sequenced material: PBMCs, taken after 24 months of ibrutinib treatment. The CDR3 corresponds to CASIQRVGNYGYTF. The nucleotides read TGTGCCAGCATCCAGAGGGTTGGGAACTATGGCTACACCTTC.